Described below is a single T cell receptor (beta chain) sequence and its context. Trimming removed 6 bases at V and 0 bases at J, with 12 bases between. This CDR3 comprises 16 residues. Germline V gene lookup returns CDR1 MRHNA and CDR2 SNTAGT. TCRdb analysed the 5' RACE reads with MiXCR anew, one entry per CDR3 protein. The data contain around 80,000 distinct CDR3 sequences, around 15% of them singletons. This entry belongs to a study of early T cells in non-severe SARS-CoV-2 infection. Study-level information: Unsorted whole-blood RNA was sequenced in bulk, leaving chains unpaired.

The genes are TRBV6-4 and TRBJ2-6; D might be TRBD2 (5 bases). This sequence was found in an adult who was a healthcare worker with PCR-confirmed SARS-CoV-2 infection or an uninfected control (not recorded which). What was sequenced was whole blood. CDR3 coding DNA: TGTGCCAGCAGCGAGGGTCCCAGCTCTGGGGCCAACGTCCTGACTTTC. It codes for CASSEGPSSGANVLTF.